Shown below are 32 T cell receptor beta chains from a single sample sequenced in a study of T cells after yellow fever vaccination. MiXCR, run by TCRdb on the 5' RACE reads, gives a single entry per CDR3 protein. The sample lists around 300,000 distinct CDR3 sequences, roughly 3.9% occurring once. Sample: PBMCs, taken 5 days after the yellow fever booster vaccination. The receptors come from a man between 18 and 35 years old who received the YFV17D yellow fever vaccine.

This clonotype was detected a few times. The V gene is TRBV7-2, the J gene TRBJ2-6; D possibly corresponds to TRBD2 (5 bases). Trimming removed 5 bases at V and 1 base at J, with 12 bases between. CDR1 is SGHTA, CDR2 FQGNSA, per germline. There are 16 residues in the CDR3. The CDR3 bases are TGTGCCAGCAGCCGAAACGGGGTTTCTGGGGCCAACGTCCTGACTTTC. It encodes CASSRNGVSGANVLTF.

This clonotype was detected ten times or more. The V and J genes are TRBV12-3 or TRBV12-4 and TRBJ2-3; D gene ambiguous. This CDR3 is built from 15 residues. Trimming cost V 0 bases and J 0 bases, with 7 bases left between them. The CDR3 reads CASSLARVSTDTQYF. CDR3 nucleotide sequence: TGTGCCAGCAGTTTAGCCCGGGTTAGCACAGATACGCAGTATTTT.

This clonotype was detected a few times. The chain is built from TRBV6-2 or TRBV6-3 and TRBJ2-1, with D possibly matching TRBD1 (6 bases). The V gene lost 6 bases and the J gene lost 9 bases, with 9 bases spanning the gap. The CDR3 is made up of 11 amino acids. Germline V CDR1 and CDR2: MNHEY, SVGEGT. The CDR3 coding sequence is TGTGCCAGCAGCCAGGGGAGTGAGCAGTTCTTC. Protein sequence: CASSQGSEQFF.

This clonotype was seen a few times. The chain carries TRBV5-1 and TRBJ1-1; a possible D gene is TRBD1 (6 bases). Germline values: CDR1 SGHRS, CDR2 YFSETQ. V dropped 0 bases and J dropped 4 bases, with 10 bases sitting between them. This CDR3 is 14 amino acids long. CDR3 in amino acids: CASSLEPGVTEAFF. CDR3 DNA: TGCGCCAGCAGCTTGGAGCCAGGGGTCACTGAAGCTTTCTTT.

This clonotype was recorded a few times. The chain carries TRBV5-6 and TRBJ2-7, with D perhaps matching TRBD1 (6 bases). The CDR3 spans 14 residues. Trimming pared 2 bases from V and 4 bases from J, leaving 13 bases between. CDR1 is SGHDT and CDR2 is YYEEEE in the germline V gene. CDR3 loop: CASSLLGQIYEQYV. For the CDR3, the DNA is TGTGCCAGCAGCTTATTGGGACAAATTTACGAGCAGTACGTC.

This clonotype has only a few counts. The chain recombines TRBV28 with TRBJ2-5, with D possibly TRBD1 on 6 matching bases. In germline, CDR1 is MDHEN, CDR2 SYDVKM. The CDR3 contains 15 residues. V lost 4 bases and J 2 bases, leaving 14 bases between the germline ends. CDR3 DNA sequence: TGTGCCAGCAGTTCCGTTATAGGACAGCAAGAGACCCAGTACTTC. Its protein is CASSSVIGQQETQYF.

This clonotype was seen a few times. The gene calls are TRBV5-1 and TRBJ2-2, with D perhaps TRBD2 (6 bases). In germline, CDR1 is SGHRS, CDR2 YFSETQ. The CDR3 extends over 15 amino acids. Trimming removed 3 bases from V and 5 bases from J, with 14 bases in between. CDR3: CASSWTEGGTGELFF. The DNA for the CDR3 is TGCGCCAGCAGCTGGACGGAGGGCGGGACCGGGGAGCTGTTTTTT.

A few counts support this clonotype. The rearrangement joins TRBV23-1 to TRBJ2-1; D may match TRBD1 or TRBD2 (5 bases each). TRBV23-1 is an open reading frame whose function is uncertain. The CDR3 length is 15 residues. Trimming removed 3 bases from V and 9 bases from J, with 18 bases in between. CDR3 nucleotide sequence: TGCGCCAGCAGTCACCCTAGGCGAGGGGCGAGTGAGCAGTTCTTC. Protein sequence: CASSHPRRGASEQFF.

The genes are TRBV7-9 and TRBJ2-3; D is unresolved. The CDR3 contains 13 residues. Germline V gene sequence: CDR1 SEHNR, CDR2 FQNEAQ (reference sequence). The V and J ends lost 3 bases and 0 bases respectively, with 4 bases between them. CDR3 amino acids: CASSFWSTDTQYF. The CDR3, as DNA: TGTGCCAGCAGCTTTTGGAGCACAGATACGCAGTATTTT.

The chain employs TRBV4-1 and TRBJ2-1, with TRBD2 as a possible D gene (5 bases). V lost 1 base to trimming and J lost 2 bases, with 21 bases between them. CDR1 MGHRA and CDR2 YSYEKL come from the germline V gene. The CDR3 extends over 19 amino acids. The CDR3 bases are TGCGCCAGCAGCCAAGGGAACCGGCATGAAGGGAGCCCCTACAATGAGCAGTTCTTC. Translating it yields CASSQGNRHEGSPYNEQFF.

This clonotype was picked up a small number of times. The rearrangement uses TRBV7-9 and TRBJ2-2, with a tentative D call TRBD1 (5 bases). The CDR3 totals 13 residues. V gave up 4 bases and J gave up 6 bases, with 9 bases separating them. Germline values: CDR1 SEHNR, CDR2 FQNEAQ (reference sequence). CDR3 protein: CASSSTVPGELFF. CDR3 nucleotides: TGTGCCAGCAGCTCGACAGTCCCCGGGGAGCTGTTTTTT.

The V gene is TRBV5-1, the J gene TRBJ1-2; D gene ambiguous. This CDR3 is built from 15 residues. With 0 bases removed from V and 5 bases from J, the gap between germline ends came to 14 bases. From germline, CDR1 is SGHRS and CDR2 YFSETQ. As DNA, the CDR3 is TGCGCCAGCAGCTTGGATGGGGAAGGGTCTTATGGCTACACCTTC. Translation gives CASSLDGEGSYGYTF.

In this sample, this clonotype turned up many times. This chain joins TRBV15 and TRBJ2-1; TRBD2 matches 11 bases. The V gene's germline CDR1 is LNHNV and CDR2 YYDKDF (reference sequence). The CDR3 has 16 residues. The V gene end was trimmed by 2 bases and the J gene end by 5 bases; junction bases not matched to a gene: 5. The CDR3 DNA sequence: TGTGCCACCAGCAGAATCCGACTAGCGGGGAACAATGAGCAGTTCTTC. Amino acid sequence: CATSRIRLAGNNEQFF. Together with reference TRBV15 and TRBJ2-1, the CDR3 gives the full variable domain: DAMVIQNPRYQVTQFGKPVTLSCSQTLNHNVMYWYQQKSSQAPKLLFHYYDKDFNNEADTPDNFQSRRPNTSFCFLDIRSPGLGDTAMYLCATSRIRLAGNNEQFFGPGTRLTVL.

V gene TRBV7-8 combines with J gene TRBJ1-1; no clear D gene. The V end was cut by 1 base, the J end by 5 bases, with 11 bases between. The CDR3 sequence is 14 residues long. Germline V gene data show CDR1 as SGHVS and CDR2 as FQNEAQ. The CDR3, as DNA: TGTGCCAGCAGCTTAGAAGTCAGGAGGACTGAAGCTTTCTTT. Its translation is CASSLEVRRTEAFF.

This clonotype was observed a handful of times. The chain combines TRBV7-2 with TRBJ2-1; weak D call: TRBD1 (7 bases). This CDR3 is 17 amino acids long. Germline values: CDR1 SGHTA, CDR2 FQGNSA. With 5 bases removed from V and 5 bases from J, the gap between germline ends came to 22 bases. The CDR3 DNA reads TGTGCCAGCAGCCGCGGCAGGGGGGAGGCCTCGGACAATGAGCAGTTCTTC. This translates into CASSRGRGEASDNEQFF.

The chain couples TRBV5-6 to TRBJ1-6, with a tentative D call TRBD1 (5 bases). Germline V gives CDR1 SGHDT, CDR2 YYEEEE. The CDR3 is made up of 15 amino acids. V was shortened by 3 bases and J by 9 bases, with 16 bases between the two germline ends. CDR3 in DNA: TGTGCCAGCAGCTCCCGGGCGCAGGGAAGTTCACCCCTCCACTTT. This encodes CASSSRAQGSSPLHF.

V and J are TRBV7-3 and TRBJ2-1; the match to TRBD2 covers 12 bases. Germline CDR1 reads SGHTA; CDR2 reads FQGTGA. Losses at the gene ends were 0 bases for V and 7 bases for J; bases not matched to a gene: 4. The CDR3 extends over 16 amino acids. The CDR3 sequence is CASSLTLAGGRNEQFF. The CDR3 DNA reads TGTGCCAGCAGCTTAACCCTAGCGGGGGGGCGGAATGAGCAGTTCTTC.

This rearrangement joins TRBV7-9 to TRBJ1-6; maybe TRBD1 (5 bases). The CDR3 totals 16 residues. V was shortened by 5 bases and J by 5 bases, with 16 bases between the two germline ends. Germline CDR1 and CDR2: SEHNR and FQNEAQ (reference sequence). This CDR3 reads CASSPPGVGHNSPLHF. CDR3 DNA: TGTGCCAGCAGCCCCCCTGGAGTGGGACATAATTCACCCCTCCACTTT.

The chain is built from TRBV10-3 and TRBJ1-5; a weak D match, TRBD1 (5 bases). V lost 10 bases to trimming and J lost 4 bases, with 17 bases between them. The CDR3 loop spans 14 amino acids. In germline, CDR1 is ENHRY, CDR2 SYGVKD. Here the CDR3 DNA reads TGTGCCACGAGATTGCCAGGGCCTAATCAGCCCCAGCATTTT. Translated, it gives CATRLPGPNQPQHF.

In this sample, this clonotype turned up many times. This chain links TRBV7-9 with TRBJ2-4; D is unresolved. Germline V gives CDR1 SEHNR, CDR2 FQNEAQ (reference sequence). The CDR3 covers 14 residues. V lost 0 bases to trimming and J lost 7 bases, with 10 bases between them. CDR3 protein: CASSLAEARNIQYF. The CDR3 region has the DNA TGTGCCAGCAGCTTAGCAGAGGCGAGGAACATTCAGTACTTC.

The chain carries TRBV7-9 and TRBJ1-1, with TRBD1 identical over 10 bases. V was pared by 3 bases and J by 5 bases, with 6 bases of the junction left unmatched. The CDR3 loop spans 15 amino acids. Germline loops: CDR1 SEHNR, CDR2 FQNEAQ (reference sequence). The CDR3 bases are TGTGCCAGCAGCTTCCCAGACAGGGGGCCAACTGAAGCTTTCTTT. This sequence encodes CASSFPDRGPTEAFF.

This clonotype was detected only a few times. The chain joins TRBV4-1 to TRBJ1-6; D call uncertain. CDR3 size: 16 residues. The V end lost 1 base, the J end lost 0 bases, and 7 bases lay between the germline ends. Germline CDR1 MGHRA, CDR2 YSYEKL. The CDR3 is CASSQVGGSYNSPLHF. DNA of the CDR3: TGCGCCAGCAGCCAAGTAGGCGGCTCCTATAATTCACCCCTCCACTTT.

This clonotype was observed many times. V gene TRBV14 combines with J gene TRBJ1-3; TRBD1 might be the D (5 bases). V lost 1 base and J lost 2, with 6 bases in between. Germline V CDR1 and CDR2: SGHDN, FVKESK. This CDR3 is built from 14 residues. CDR3 nucleotides: TGTGCCAGCAGCCAAGCGGGGGCTGGAAACACCATATATTTT. This sequence encodes CASSQAGAGNTIYF.

This sequence joins TRBV7-9 and TRBJ1-4; possible D gene TRBD1, 5 bases. Germline CDR1 and CDR2: SEHNR and FQNEAQ (reference sequence). Trimming cost V 1 base and J 8 bases, with 14 bases left between them. This CDR3 spans 15 amino acids. The CDR3 region is CASSLEWDFREKLFF. The CDR3 region has the DNA TGTGCCAGCAGCTTAGAGTGGGACTTTCGCGAAAAACTGTTTTTT. Drawing the rest from reference TRBV7-9 and TRBJ1-4, the complete variable domain is DTGVSQNPRHKITKRGQNVTFRCDPISEHNRLYWYRQTLGQGPEFLTYFQNEAQLEKSRLLSDRFSAERPKGSFSTLEIQRTEQGDSAMYLCASSLEWDFREKLFFGSGTQLSVL.

This clonotype was seen a few times. J is TRBJ1-2 and V is TRBV5-6, with TRBD1 identical over 8 bases. Trimming cost V 0 bases and J 4 bases; bases outside gene matches: 2. From germline, CDR1 is SGHDT and CDR2 YYEEEE. The CDR3 spans 14 residues. The CDR3 sequence is CASSLAGQAYGYTF. The CDR3 DNA reads as TGTGCCAGCAGCTTGGCGGGACAGGCCTATGGCTACACCTTC.

This clonotype was counted between two and nine times. The genes are TRBV7-3 and TRBJ2-5, with no clear D. Germline loops: CDR1 SGHTA, CDR2 FQGTGA. V was pared by 2 bases and J by 5 bases, with 9 bases between. The CDR3 is made up of 13 amino acids. Here the CDR3 DNA reads TGTGCCAGCAGCTTAGACCCACTGGAGACCCAGTACTTC. Its translation is CASSLDPLETQYF.

This clonotype has ten or more counts. V is TRBV19 and J is TRBJ1-2; 9 nucleotides agree with TRBD1. The CDR3 extends over 13 amino acids. V was pared by 5 bases and J by 8 bases, with 6 bases of the junction left unmatched. Germline CDR1 and CDR2: LNHDA and SQIVND (reference sequence). The DNA for the CDR3 is TGTGCCAGTAGTCTACAGGGGGCTAGCGGCTACACCTTC. It encodes CASSLQGASGYTF.

This clonotype was observed a few times. The J gene is TRBJ1-1, the V gene TRBV5-1; D is unclear. The CDR3 length is 16 residues. The V end lost 4 bases, the J end lost 1 base, and 17 bases lay between the germline ends. Germline loops: CDR1 SGHRS, CDR2 YFSETQ. CDR3 sequence: CASSLPSGFSNTEAFF. Here the CDR3 DNA reads TGCGCCAGCAGCCTCCCTTCCGGGTTCTCGAACACTGAAGCTTTCTTT.

The rearrangement links TRBV7-3 to TRBJ1-2; possibly TRBD1 for D (6 bases). V was cut by 5 bases and J by 3 bases, with 22 bases left in between. This CDR3 has 17 residues. The germline gives CDR1 SGHTA, CDR2 FQGTGA. CDR3 region: CASSRRPGHEKDYGYTF. The CDR3 region has the DNA TGTGCCAGCAGCCGGAGACCGGGACACGAAAAGGACTATGGCTACACCTTC.

A few counts support this clonotype. J is TRBJ2-3 and V is TRBV5-4; 8 bases align to TRBD1. This CDR3 is built from 13 residues. The V segment lost 4 bases and the J segment 5 bases; nucleotides outside the gene matches: 3. Germline lookup yields CDR1 SGHNT and CDR2 YYREEE (reference sequence). The CDR3 coding sequence is TGTGCCAGCAGCATTGACAGGGGAGATACGCAGTATTTT. It encodes CASSIDRGDTQYF.

This clonotype was observed a few times. This chain uses TRBV10-3 with TRBJ1-5; D possibly corresponds to TRBD1 (5 bases). V lost 0 bases, J lost 7 bases, and 10 bases lay in between. Germline values: CDR1 ENHRY, CDR2 SYGVKD. The CDR3 contains 14 residues. The CDR3 sequence: CAISESGVGQPQHF. Here the CDR3 DNA reads TGTGCCATCAGTGAGTCAGGGGTCGGGCAGCCCCAGCATTTT.

This clonotype was counted between two and nine times. J is TRBJ2-7 and V is TRBV12-3 or TRBV12-4; 9 positions match TRBD2. This CDR3 has 15 amino acids. Trimming at V came to 10 bases and at J to 0 bases, leaving 10 bases not matched to a gene. The CDR3 reads CATAVLAGNSYEQYF. Written as DNA, the CDR3 is TGTGCCACGGCGGTCCTAGCGGGGAACTCCTACGAGCAGTACTTC.